The clone carrying this T cell receptor (beta chain) was observed a handful of times. Trimming shortened V by 0 bases and J by 4 bases, and 16 bases separated the two germline ends. The CDR3 totals 15 residues. Germline V lookup: CDR1 DFQATT, CDR2 SNEGSKA (reference sequence). Time point indicated: patch test 2, 6 weeks after DPC sensitization. Treatment given: therapeutic diphenylcyclopropenone sensitization with weekly scalp DPC. This sample stems from a study of human T cells and chemical hapten exposure. As the library was built, unique molecular identifiers were attached to individual cDNA molecules. Each CDR3 protein gets one entry after TCRdb re-called the RACE reads with MiXCR. The sample carries about 350,000 distinct CDR3 sequences, about 6% recorded once.

The chain carries TRBV20-1 and TRBJ2-7; the D is unclear. The TCR originated in a woman under 30 with alopecia areata. Some clones in this sample may be carry-over from other donors' samples. Sequences were derived from whole blood, sampled in connection with sensitization to the hapten diphenylcyclopropenone (DPC). CDR3 region: CSARDHVPLGYEQYF. In DNA form, the CDR3 reads TGCAGTGCTAGAGATCACGTCCCCCTCGGGTACGAGCAGTACTTC.